This T cell receptor (beta chain) emerged from a study of T-cell memory formation after mild COVID-19. Study overall: TCR clusters largely stayed donor specific. Study-wide results and limits: Clones shrinking from day 15 to 85 showed even CD4/CD8 mixes; later expanders tilted CD4+. CD4+ clones that contracted lay mainly in CM and EM; CD8+ ones lay in EMRA. Some clones that responded were present in memory (sampled pre-infection), which suggests cross-reactive memory joined.

TCRdb itself ran the 5' RACE reads through MiXCR, one entry per CDR3 protein. The table has over 40,000 distinct CDR3 sequences, roughly 12% seen once; the top ten hold around 25%. This clonotype appeared a few times. Its antigen is undetermined. The trim removed 11 bases at V and 0 bases at J, leaving 9 bases unmatched. The CDR3 length is 16 residues. Germline CDR1 and CDR2: SGHTA and FQGNSA. Sequencing input: PBMCs or a T cell subset sorted from them (not recorded which). The chain uses TRBV7-2 and TRBJ2-3; 12 bases agree with TRBD2. The clonotype comes from a young man who had mild COVID-19 (a few samples of this study predate the infection). Cell type and time point are not known. CDR3 residues: CAGRLAGEKSTDTQYF. CDR3 nucleotides: TGTGCCGGGCGACTAGCGGGGGAGAAAAGCACAGATACGCAGTATTTT. The whole variable domain, remainder taken from reference TRBV7-2 and TRBJ2-3, is GAGVSQSPSNKVTEKGKDVELRCDPISGHTALYWYRQSLGQGLEFLIYFQGNSAPDKSGLPSDRFSAERTGGSVSTLTIQRTQQEDSAVYLCAGRLAGEKSTDTQYFGPGTRLTVL.